The 23 T cell receptor beta chains presented below share a single source sample, sequenced in a study of OX40 agonist ivuxolimab in advanced cancers. The table came from immunoSEQ multiplex PCR; TCRdb's copy has only in-frame clones and leaves some out. Here the sample spans roughly 100,000 clones, around 90% being singletons. The input for sequencing was CD4+ or CD8+ T cells sorted from blood, taken in a trial of the OX40 agonist ivuxolimab. These receptors all come from an adult with an advanced solid tumor such as melanoma, head and neck, liver or kidney cancer.

The chain has TRBV29-1 and TRBJ1-1; tentative D call: TRBD1 (5 bases). V was cut by 3 bases and J by 0 bases, with 11 bases left in between. The CDR3 is 14 residues long. CDR1 and CDR2 from the germline V gene are SQVTM and ANQGSEA. CDR3 bases: TGCAGCGTTGACCGTGGGACGGTGAACACTGAAGCTTTCTTT. Translating it yields CSVDRGTVNTEAFF.

The count of this clone is one. J is TRBJ2-1 and V is TRBV5-1; D not certain. The CDR3 loop spans 15 amino acids. V gave up 2 bases and J gave up 3 bases, with 12 bases separating them. Germline CDR1 is SGHRS and CDR2 is YFSETQ. The CDR3 coding sequence is TGCGCCAGCAGCTTTGACGGTGGGGACTACAATGAGCAGTTCTTC. Amino acid sequence: CASSFDGGDYNEQFF.

CDR3 bases: TGTGCCAGCAGTGAGTATTACAGGTTGCAGTATTTT. It encodes CASSEYYRLQYF. The chain uses TRBV6-1 and TRBJ2-3; perhaps TRBD1 as D (5 bases). This CDR3 contains 12 residues. Germline V lookup: CDR1 MNHNS, CDR2 SASEGT. V lost 3 bases and J 11 bases, leaving 12 bases between the germline ends.

CDR3: CASSFRGQDYYGYTF. The CDR3 DNA reads TGTGCCAGCAGTTTCCGAGGACAGGATTATTATGGCTACACCTTC. The chain employs TRBV27 and TRBJ1-2; 7 nucleotides line up with TRBD1. Germline CDR1 and CDR2: MNHEY and SMNVEV (reference sequence). V lost 3 bases to trimming and J lost 5 bases; unmatched junction nucleotides: 9. This CDR3 is 15 amino acids long.

There are a few counts of this clone. This chain's CDR3 is CASSPWQGTGGDRPQETQYF. The CDR3 region has the DNA TGCGCCAGCAGTCCGTGGCAGGGGACTGGAGGGGATCGGCCGCAAGAGACCCAGTACTTC. V usage is TRBV23-1 and J usage is TRBJ2-5; D could derive from TRBD1 or TRBD2 (6 bases each). TRBV23-1 is an open reading frame whose function is uncertain. Trimming shortened V by 4 bases and J by 2 bases, and 29 bases separated the two germline ends. The CDR3 is made up of 20 amino acids.

V gene TRBV5-6 combines with J gene TRBJ2-2; D may be TRBD1 (5 bases). The germline V and J ends were trimmed by 3 bases and 2 bases, with 8 bases remaining between them. CDR1 is SGHDT, CDR2 YYEEEE, per germline. This CDR3 is 14 amino acids long. CDR3 protein: CASSWGRNTGELFF. CDR3 bases: TGTGCCAGCAGCTGGGGCAGAAACACCGGGGAGCTGTTTTTT.

V and J are TRBV7-9 and TRBJ1-4; unclear D gene. The CDR3 extends over 12 amino acids. Trimming cost V 5 bases and J 8 bases, with 9 bases left between them. The V gene's germline CDR1 is SEHNR and CDR2 FQNEAQ (reference sequence). The CDR3 DNA sequence: TGTGCCAGCAGCGCCGGTGGCGAAAAACTGTTTTTT. The encoded protein is CASSAGGEKLFF. Drawing the rest from reference TRBV7-9 and TRBJ1-4, the complete variable domain is DTGVSQNPRHKITKRGQNVTFRCDPISEHNRLYWYRQTLGQGPEFLTYFQNEAQLEKSRLLSDRFSAERPKGSFSTLEIQRTEQGDSAMYLCASSAGGEKLFFGSGTQLSVL.

This rearrangement joins TRBV18 to TRBJ2-6; unclear D gene. The germline CDR1 and CDR2 sequences are KGHSH and LQKENI. The length of the CDR3 is 19 residues. V was pared by 3 bases and J by 2 bases, with 20 bases between. In nucleotides, the CDR3 is TGTGCCAGCTCACCCTCCTCGACAAGCAGACCCACTGGGGCCAACGTCCTGACTTTC. Its protein product is CASSPSSTSRPTGANVLTF.

The J gene is TRBJ2-7, the V gene TRBV6-1; 12 nucleotides agree with TRBD1. This CDR3 contains 19 residues. The germline V gene has CDR1 MNHNS and CDR2 SASEGT. V dropped 8 bases and J dropped 7; count of bases not matched to a gene: 24. CDR3 loop: CASRGDPGTGGVGGIEQYF. The CDR3 nucleotides are TGTGCCAGCCGTGGGGACCCCGGGACAGGGGGCGTCGGTGGCATTGAGCAGTACTTC.

This clone was seen a handful of times. The CDR3 sequence: CASSSGFSSYEQYF. The CDR3 region has the DNA TGTGCCAGTAGTAGTGGGTTCTCCTCCTACGAGCAGTACTTC. This chain connects TRBV19 to TRBJ2-7; D ambiguous. This CDR3 spans 14 amino acids. V dropped 4 bases and J dropped 0 bases, with 10 bases sitting between them. From germline, CDR1 is LNHDA and CDR2 SQIVND (reference sequence).

This chain connects TRBV5-1 to TRBJ2-3, with TRBD2 as a possible D gene (6 bases). Germline V CDR1 and CDR2: SGHRS, YFSETQ. Trimming took 3 bases from V and 4 from J, leaving 12 bases between them. The CDR3 length is 14 residues. DNA for the CDR3: TGCGCCAGCAGCTCGCTGGACTACGCAGATACGCAGTATTTT. Protein sequence: CASSSLDYADTQYF.

The V call is TRBV19, the J call TRBJ1-2; D unresolved. The germline CDR1 and CDR2 sequences are LNHDA and SQIVND (reference sequence). Between the trimmed V and J ends, which lost 3 bases and 0 bases, there was a span of 14 bases. CDR3 size: 16 residues. As DNA, the CDR3 is TGTGCCAGTAGTATTAATAGGCCAGCCTCTAACTATGGCTACACCTTC. Its protein is CASSINRPASNYGYTF.

V gene TRBV21-1 combines with J gene TRBJ2-1; TRBD2, as called in the table, went unchecked against the DNA. TRBV21-1 is tagged as a pseudogene. The CDR3 contains 15 residues. The CDR3 region has the DNA TGTGCCAGCAGCAAAGGGGGGGGCGGTTACAATGAGCAGTTCTTC. This encodes CASSKGGGGYNEQFF.

This clone was seen a few times. The chain links TRBV11-2 to TRBJ1-1; 8 nucleotides agree with TRBD1. The CDR3 has 14 residues. In germline, CDR1 is SGHAT, CDR2 FQNNGV. Trimming at V came to 5 bases and at J to 8 bases, leaving 10 bases not matched to a gene. In DNA form, the CDR3 reads TGTGCCAGCAGCGGACCGGGACAGGAAACCGAAGCTTTCTTT. Translating it yields CASSGPGQETEAFF.

This clone has more than one count but fewer than ten. The chain recombines TRBV4-1 with TRBJ1-2; D not resolved. CDR3 length equals 14 residues. Germline CDR1 and CDR2: MGHRA and YSYEKL. Trimming cost V 0 bases and J 4 bases, with 9 bases left between them. The CDR3, as DNA: TGCGCCAGCAGCCAAGAGGACGGACGCTATGGCTACACCTTC. Protein product: CASSQEDGRYGYTF.

The V call is TRBV19, the J call TRBJ1-2; 8 nucleotides match TRBD1. Germline CDR1 and CDR2: LNHDA and SQIVND (reference sequence). Germline trimming cut 3 bases from V and 4 bases from J; bases unmatched to any gene: 1. CDR3 length: 13 amino acids. Here the CDR3 reads CASSIGTGYGYTF. The CDR3 nucleotides are TGTGCCAGTAGTATCGGGACAGGCTATGGCTACACCTTC.

This clone was observed once. The J gene is TRBJ2-1, the V gene TRBV5-4; D is unclear. The CDR3 runs 12 residues. Germline assignment: CDR1 SGHNT and CDR2 YYREEE (reference sequence). The germline V and J ends were trimmed by 4 bases and 2 bases, with 4 bases remaining between them. The CDR3 region is CASSGTYNEQFF. The DNA of the CDR3 is TGTGCCAGCAGCGGCACCTACAATGAGCAGTTCTTC.

This clone was observed a few times. This sequence joins TRBV5-1 and TRBJ2-1; 7 nucleotides agree with TRBD2. CDR3 length: 21 residues. CDR1 and CDR2 (germline): SGHRS, YFSETQ. Trimming cost V 5 bases and J 0 bases; bases outside gene matches: 23. CDR3 sequence (DNA): TGCGCCAGCAGTCCAAAGTTGGGCGGGGGAAGAGCTACAAGCTCCTACAATGAGCAGTTCTTC. Its translation: CASSPKLGGGRATSSYNEQFF.

This sequence joins TRBV29-1 and TRBJ1-2, with D possibly TRBD1 on 6 matching bases. This CDR3 spans 11 amino acids. CDR1 and CDR2 (germline): SQVTM, ANQGSEA. V lost 4 bases and J lost 8, with 11 bases in between. CDR3 amino acids: CSVGRGEGYTF. CDR3 coding DNA: TGCAGCGTTGGCAGGGGAGAGGGCTACACCTTC.

The V gene is TRBV11-3, the J gene TRBJ2-1; TRBD1 aligns across 7 bases. Germline V CDR1 and CDR2: SGHNT, YENEEA. J gave up 3 bases and V 6 bases, and 8 bases lay outside the gene matches. This CDR3 comprises 15 residues. In DNA form, the CDR3 reads TGTGCCAGCAGTTTACTTGGACAGGTCTACAATGAGCAGTTCTTC. Protein: CASSLLGQVYNEQFF. The full variable domain, with the rest looked up from reference TRBV11-3 and TRBJ2-1, is EAGVVQSPRYKIIEKKQPVAFWCNPISGHNTLYWYLQNLGQGPELLIRYENEEAVDDSQLPKDRFSAERLKGVDSTLKIQPAELGDSAVYLCASSLLGQVYNEQFFGPGTRLTVL.

In DNA, the CDR3 is TGTGCTAGTGGAAGCTCTGGGGCCAACGTCCTGACTTTC. Its protein is CASGSSGANVLTF. The chain recombines TRBV12-5 with TRBJ2-6; D call uncertain. The CDR3 extends over 13 amino acids. V was clipped by 6 bases and J by 0 bases, with 3 bases between them. Germline V gene lookup returns CDR1 LGHNT and CDR2 FRNRAP.

The chain carries TRBV9 and TRBJ1-4; TRBD1 aligns across 8 bases. Germline assignment: CDR1 SGDLS and CDR2 YYNGEE. V lost 3 bases, J lost 5 bases, and 6 bases stayed unmatched. The CDR3 totals 15 residues. The CDR3 loop is CASSGPQGGNEKLFF. CDR3 DNA sequence: TGTGCCAGCAGCGGACCACAGGGGGGAAATGAAAAACTGTTTTTT.

The rearrangement uses TRBV5-1 and TRBJ1-2, with 7 bases that match TRBD1. The ends lost 4 bases at V and 5 bases at J; junction bases unmatched: 5. Germline-derived CDR1 and CDR2 are SGHRS and YFSETQ. The CDR3 covers 13 residues. CDR3 sequence: CASSRDSVYGYTF. CDR3 coding DNA: TGCGCCAGCAGCAGGGACAGTGTTTATGGCTACACCTTC.